This T cell receptor (beta chain) was identified in a study of T-cell memory formation after mild COVID-19. Regarding the study as a whole: The finding that pre-infection memory included some responding clones suggested that cross-reactive memory joined. Day 37-peaking second-wave clones had unconfirmed SARS-CoV-2 specificity. While clones contracting from day 15 to 85 were balanced between CD4 and CD8, later expanders leaned CD4+. Shrinking CD4+ clones were chiefly CM and EM; CD8+ ones were chiefly EMRA.

In the case of this clonotype: Its antigen remains unidentified.

One entry per CDR3 protein results from TCRdb running MiXCR on the 5' RACE reads. The sample has 250,000 to 400,000 distinct CDR3 sequences, roughly an eighth seen once. J gave up 3 bases and V 4 bases, and 2 bases lay outside the gene matches. CDR3 size: 13 residues. Per the germline V gene, CDR1 is SGHVS and CDR2 is FNYEAQ. Specimen: PBMCs or a T cell subset sorted from them (not recorded which). The source is a man aged 18-30 years who had mild COVID-19 (a few samples of this study predate the infection). Cell type and time point are not known. The rearrangement links TRBV7-6 to TRBJ1-1; 7 positions agree with TRBD1. CDR3 region: CASSSGQYTEAFF. The CDR3 DNA reads TGTGCCAGCAGCTCGGGACAGTACACTGAAGCTTTCTTT.